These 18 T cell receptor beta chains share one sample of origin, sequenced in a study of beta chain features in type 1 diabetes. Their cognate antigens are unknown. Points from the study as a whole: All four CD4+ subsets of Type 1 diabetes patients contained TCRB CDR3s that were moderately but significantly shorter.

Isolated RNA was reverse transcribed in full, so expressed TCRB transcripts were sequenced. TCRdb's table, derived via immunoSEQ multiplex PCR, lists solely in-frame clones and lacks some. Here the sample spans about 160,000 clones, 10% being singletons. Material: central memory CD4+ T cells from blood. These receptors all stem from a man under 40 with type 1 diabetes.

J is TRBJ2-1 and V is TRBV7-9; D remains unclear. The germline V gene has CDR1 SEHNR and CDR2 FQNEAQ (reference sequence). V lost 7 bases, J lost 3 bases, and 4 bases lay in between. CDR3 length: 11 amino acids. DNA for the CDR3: TGTGCCAGCATCGTCTACAATGAGCAGTTCTTC. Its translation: CASIVYNEQFF.

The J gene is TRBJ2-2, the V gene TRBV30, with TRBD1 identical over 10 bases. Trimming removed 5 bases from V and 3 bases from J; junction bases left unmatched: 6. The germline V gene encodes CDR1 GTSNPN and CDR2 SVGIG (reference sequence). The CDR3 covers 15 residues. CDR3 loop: CAWSKGTGDTGELFF. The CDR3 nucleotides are TGTGCCTGGTCAAAGGGGACAGGGGACACCGGGGAGCTGTTTTTT.

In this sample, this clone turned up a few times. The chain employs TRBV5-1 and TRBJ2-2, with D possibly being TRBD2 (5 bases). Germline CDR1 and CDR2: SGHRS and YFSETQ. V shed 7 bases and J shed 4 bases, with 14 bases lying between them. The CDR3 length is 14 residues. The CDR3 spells CASAWEFATGELFF. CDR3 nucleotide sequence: TGCGCCAGCGCTTGGGAGTTCGCCACCGGGGAGCTGTTTTTT.

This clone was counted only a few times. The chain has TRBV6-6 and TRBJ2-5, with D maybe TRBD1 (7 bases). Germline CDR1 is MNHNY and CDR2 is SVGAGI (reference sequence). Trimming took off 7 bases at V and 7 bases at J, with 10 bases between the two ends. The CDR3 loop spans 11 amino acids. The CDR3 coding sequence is TGTGCCAGCAACCAGGGGGGGACCCAGTACTTC. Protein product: CASNQGGTQYF.

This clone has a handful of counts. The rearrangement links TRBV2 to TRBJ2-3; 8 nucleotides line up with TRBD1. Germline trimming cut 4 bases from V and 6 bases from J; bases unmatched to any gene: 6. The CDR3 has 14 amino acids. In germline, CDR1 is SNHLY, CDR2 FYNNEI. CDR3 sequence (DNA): TGTGCCAGCAGTGTGTACAGGGGGATGGATACGCAGTATTTT. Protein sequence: CASSVYRGMDTQYF. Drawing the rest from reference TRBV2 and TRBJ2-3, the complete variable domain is EPEVTQTPSHQVTQMGQEVILRCVPISNHLYFYWYRQILGQKVEFLVSFYNNEISEKSEIFDDQFSVERPDGSNFTLKIRSTKLEDSAMYFCASSVYRGMDTQYFGPGTRLTVL.

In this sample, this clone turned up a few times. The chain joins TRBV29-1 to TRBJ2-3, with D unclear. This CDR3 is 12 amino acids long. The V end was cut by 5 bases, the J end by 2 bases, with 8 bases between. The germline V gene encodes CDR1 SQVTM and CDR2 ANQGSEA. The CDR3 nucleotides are TGCAGCGTTCAGGTAACCACAGATACGCAGTATTTT. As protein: CSVQVTTDTQYF.

The CDR3 sequence: CASSLDLVTDTQYF. The DNA of the CDR3 is TGTGCCAGCAGCTTAGACCTAGTCACAGATACGCAGTATTTT. The chain combines TRBV11-2 with TRBJ2-3; D is unresolved. Germline loops: CDR1 SGHAT, CDR2 FQNNGV. Trimming left V 0 bases short and J 2 bases short, with 6 bases between. This CDR3 comprises 14 residues.

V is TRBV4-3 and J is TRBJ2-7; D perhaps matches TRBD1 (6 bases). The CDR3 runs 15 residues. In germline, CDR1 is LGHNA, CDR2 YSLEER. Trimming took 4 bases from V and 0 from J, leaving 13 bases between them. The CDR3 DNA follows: TGCGCCAGCAGCCTTAGAACAGGGATCTCCTACGAGCAGTACTTC. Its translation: CASSLRTGISYEQYF.

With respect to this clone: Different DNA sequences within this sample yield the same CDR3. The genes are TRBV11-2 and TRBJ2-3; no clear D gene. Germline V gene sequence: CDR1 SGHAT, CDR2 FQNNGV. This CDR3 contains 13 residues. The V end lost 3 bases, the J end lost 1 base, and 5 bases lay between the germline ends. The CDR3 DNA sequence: TGTGCCAGCAGCTTGGCCGGCACAGATACGCAGTATTTT. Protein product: CASSLAGTDTQYF.

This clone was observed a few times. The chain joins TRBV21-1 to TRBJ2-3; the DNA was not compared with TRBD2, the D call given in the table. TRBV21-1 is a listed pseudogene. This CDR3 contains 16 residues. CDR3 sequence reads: CASSKDGGYSTDTQYF. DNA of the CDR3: TGTGCCAGCAGCAAAGACGGCGGGTATAGCACAGATACGCAGTATTTT.

The CDR3 is CASSKTSGVYYEQYF. The CDR3 nucleotides read TGTGCCAGTAGTAAGACTAGCGGCGTCTACTACGAGCAGTACTTC. The chain couples TRBV19 to TRBJ2-7; TRBD2 agrees at 9 bases. The V gene end was trimmed by 4 bases and the J gene end by 3 bases; junction bases not matched to a gene: 7. Germline assignment: CDR1 LNHDA and CDR2 SQIVND (reference sequence). The length of the CDR3 is 15 residues.

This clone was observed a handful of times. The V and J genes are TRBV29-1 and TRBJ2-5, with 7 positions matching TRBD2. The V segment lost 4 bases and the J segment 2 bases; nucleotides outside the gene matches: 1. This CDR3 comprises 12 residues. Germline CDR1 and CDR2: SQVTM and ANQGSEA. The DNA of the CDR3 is TGCAGCGTTGTGGGACTACAAGAGACCCAGTACTTC. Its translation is CSVVGLQETQYF.

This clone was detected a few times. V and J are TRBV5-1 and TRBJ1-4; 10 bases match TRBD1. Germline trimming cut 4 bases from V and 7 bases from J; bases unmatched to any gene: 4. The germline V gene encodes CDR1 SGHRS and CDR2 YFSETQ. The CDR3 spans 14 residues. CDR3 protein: CASSLRDRGEKLFF. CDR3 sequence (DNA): TGCGCCAGCAGCCTCCGGGACAGGGGTGAAAAACTGTTTTTT.

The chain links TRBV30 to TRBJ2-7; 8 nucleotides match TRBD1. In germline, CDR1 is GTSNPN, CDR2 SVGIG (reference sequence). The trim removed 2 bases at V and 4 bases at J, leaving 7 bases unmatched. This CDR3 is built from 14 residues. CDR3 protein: CAWSPAGGMYEQYF. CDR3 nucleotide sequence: TGTGCCTGGAGTCCGGCAGGGGGCATGTACGAGCAGTACTTC.

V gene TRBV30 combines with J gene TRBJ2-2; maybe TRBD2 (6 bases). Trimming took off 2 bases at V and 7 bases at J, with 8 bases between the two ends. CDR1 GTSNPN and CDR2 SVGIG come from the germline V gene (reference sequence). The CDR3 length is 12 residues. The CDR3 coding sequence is TGTGCCTGGAGTTGGGGAGGCGGGGAGCTGTTTTTT. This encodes CAWSWGGGELFF.

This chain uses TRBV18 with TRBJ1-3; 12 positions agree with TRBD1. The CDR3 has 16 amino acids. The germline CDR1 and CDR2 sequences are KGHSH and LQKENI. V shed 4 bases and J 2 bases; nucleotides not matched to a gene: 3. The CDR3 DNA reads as TGTGCCAGCTCACTGGGACAGGGGGCGACTGGAAACACCATATATTTT. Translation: CASSLGQGATGNTIYF. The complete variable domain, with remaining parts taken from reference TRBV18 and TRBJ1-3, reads NAGVMQNPRHLVRRRGQEARLRCSPMKGHSHVYWYRQLPEEGLKFMVYLQKENIIDESGMPKERFSAEFPKEGPSILRIQQVVRGDSAAYFCASSLGQGATGNTIYFGEGSWLTVV.

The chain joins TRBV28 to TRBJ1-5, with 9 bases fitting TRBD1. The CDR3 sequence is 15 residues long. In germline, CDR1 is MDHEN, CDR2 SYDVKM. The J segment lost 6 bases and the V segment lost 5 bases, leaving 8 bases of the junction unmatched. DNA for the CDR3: TGTGCCAGCAGTCGTGACAGGGGGGGAGGTCAGCCCCAGCATTTT. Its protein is CASSRDRGGGQPQHF.

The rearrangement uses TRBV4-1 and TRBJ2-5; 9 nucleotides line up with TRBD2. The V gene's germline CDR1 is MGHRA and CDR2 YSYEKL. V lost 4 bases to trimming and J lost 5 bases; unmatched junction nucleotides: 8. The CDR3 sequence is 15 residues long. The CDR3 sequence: CASSLTGAGGETQYF. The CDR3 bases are TGCGCCAGCAGCCTAACGGGGGCGGGAGGGGAGACCCAGTACTTC.